This T cell receptor beta chain was observed in a study of CD8 T cells in Susac syndrome. On the study more broadly: Five or six sequenced Susac syndrome patients had clinically active disease, while eight or nine were in remission.

Trimming shortened V by 0 bases and J by 8 bases, and 14 bases separated the two germline ends. Germline V CDR1 and CDR2: SGHRS, YFSETQ. The CDR3 sequence is 15 residues long. Sequencing of TCR beta was performed on blood CD8+ T cells and on blood CD4+ T cells. The CD8+ and CD4+ T cells were negatively isolated, with the TEMRA cells enriched by FACS. RNA, at roughly 0.45 to 1 ug, was reverse transcribed with random hexamers. MiXCR, applied by TCRdb to the immunoSEQ multiplex PCR reads, yields one record per CDR3 protein. The profile shows about 190,000 distinct CDR3 sequences, roughly 91% of them singletons.

Sequencing was carried out using CD4+ T cells from PBMCs. The V and J genes are TRBV5-1 and TRBJ1-4, with D maybe TRBD1 (5 bases). This receptor was identified in a human donor with Susac syndrome. The chain's CDR3 is CASSLVVGAWEKLFF. The CDR3 DNA is TGCGCCAGCAGCTTGGTCGTCGGGGCCTGGGAAAAACTGTTTTTT. Complete variable domain (other parts from reference TRBV5-1 and TRBJ1-4): KAGVTQTPRYLIKTRGQQVTLSCSPISGHRSVSWYQQTPGQGLQFLFEYFSETQRNKGNFPGRFSGRQFSNSRSEMNVSTLELGDSALYLCASSLVVGAWEKLFFGSGTQLSVL.